The rows below give T cell receptor beta chains drawn from one sample of a study of graft-versus-host responses after intestinal transplantation. Their antigens are not known. Profiling relied on immunoSEQ multiplex PCR, and the TCRdb table lists in-frame clones only, not all of them. The table includes some 120,000 clones, around 92% detected once. The sequencing used unstimulated CD8+ T cells sorted from spleen or lymph node cells, collected before transplant. The receptors shown here come from a human donor who was the organ donor for an intestinal transplant. Both conserved end residues are part of each CDR3. Not every row has a clone size; where given, it reads once, few, many or a size class.

>TRBJ1-1|TRBV10-2|.
CASSTTGSWNTEAFF
>TRBJ2-7|TRBV13|.
CASSFRQGSVWLYEQYF
>TRBJ2-1|TRBV27|.
CASSLASGRVGEQFF
>TRBJ2-7|TRBV28|.
CASRLPTSGSYEQYF
>TRBJ1-4|TRBV19|.
CASKVWGRNEKLFF
>TRBJ2-7|TRBV30|.
CAWQTTGVPYEQYF
>TRBJ1-1|TRBV4-3|.
CASSHPRGLNTEAFF
>TRBJ2-1|TRBV5-1|.
CASSAGSYNEQFF
>TRBJ2-3|TRBV7-9|few
CASSVPGTRGSDTQYF
>TRBJ2-1|TRBV2|.
CASTGSPDYNEQFF
>TRBJ2-2|TRBV7-6|.
CASSIAPTGELFF
>TRBJ2-2|TRBV9|.
CASGGERESTGELFF
>TRBJ1-1|TRBV6-1|.
CASPPNPTENTEAFF
>.|TRBV9|.
CASSVGGQTYEQYF
>TRBJ1-2|TRBV6-6|few
CASTGKDRRDNYGYTF
>TRBJ2-7|TRBV5-6|once
CASSPVGGAREQYF
>TRBJ2-1|TRBV4-3|.
CASSQDPGRYNEQFF
>TRBJ2-1|TRBV19|.
CASSMGLAGLNEQFF
>TRBJ1-1|TRBV2|.
CASSEFTGANTEAFF
>TRBJ1-3|TRBV14|.
CASSQLIGNTIYF
>TRBJ2-1|TRBV7-8|.
CASSSKGLAGSNEQFF
>TRBJ2-7|TRBV27|.
CASSYGAGYEQYF
>TRBJ2-1|TRBV19|.
CASSPHNEQFF
>TRBJ2-1|TRBV19|.
CASSEPRGRFYNEQFF
>TRBJ2-6|TRBV14|.
CASSQRYPGANVLTF
>TRBJ1-1|TRBV5-6|.
CASSLGGNTEAFF
>TRBJ2-2|TRBV4-1|.
CASSRVGFITGELFF
>TRBJ2-7|TRBV29-1|.
CSVETGGVPYEQYF
>TRBJ2-1|TRBV7-2|.
CASSLTSGMSHEQFF
>TRBJ2-7|TRBV2|.
CASRGLAAYEQYF
>TRBJ1-2|TRBV4-1|.
CASSHVQGEYGYTF
>TRBJ1-1|TRBV7-2|.
CASSPTGGTEAFF
>TRBJ1-2|TRBV15|.
CATSRDLGYSYYGYTF
>TRBJ2-2|TRBV13|.
CASSSIRLTSGRGTGELFF
>TRBJ2-2|TRBV6-5|.
CASLGAGELFF
>TRBJ2-2|TRBV6-5|.
CASSKTWGTGELFF